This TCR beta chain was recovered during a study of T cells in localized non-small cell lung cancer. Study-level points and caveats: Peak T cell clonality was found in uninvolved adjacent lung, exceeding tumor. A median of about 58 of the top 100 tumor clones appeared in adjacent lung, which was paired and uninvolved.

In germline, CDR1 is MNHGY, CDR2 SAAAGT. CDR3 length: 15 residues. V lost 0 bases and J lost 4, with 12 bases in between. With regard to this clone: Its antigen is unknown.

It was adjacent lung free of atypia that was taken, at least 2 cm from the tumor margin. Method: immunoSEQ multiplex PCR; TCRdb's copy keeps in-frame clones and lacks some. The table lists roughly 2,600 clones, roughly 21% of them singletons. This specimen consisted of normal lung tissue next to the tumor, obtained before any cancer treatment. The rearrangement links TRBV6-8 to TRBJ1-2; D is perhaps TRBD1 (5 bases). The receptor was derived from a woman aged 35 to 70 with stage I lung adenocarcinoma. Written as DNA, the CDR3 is TGTGCCAGCAGTTACTCGATGAGGGGTCTCTATGGCTACACCTTC. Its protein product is CASSYSMRGLYGYTF.